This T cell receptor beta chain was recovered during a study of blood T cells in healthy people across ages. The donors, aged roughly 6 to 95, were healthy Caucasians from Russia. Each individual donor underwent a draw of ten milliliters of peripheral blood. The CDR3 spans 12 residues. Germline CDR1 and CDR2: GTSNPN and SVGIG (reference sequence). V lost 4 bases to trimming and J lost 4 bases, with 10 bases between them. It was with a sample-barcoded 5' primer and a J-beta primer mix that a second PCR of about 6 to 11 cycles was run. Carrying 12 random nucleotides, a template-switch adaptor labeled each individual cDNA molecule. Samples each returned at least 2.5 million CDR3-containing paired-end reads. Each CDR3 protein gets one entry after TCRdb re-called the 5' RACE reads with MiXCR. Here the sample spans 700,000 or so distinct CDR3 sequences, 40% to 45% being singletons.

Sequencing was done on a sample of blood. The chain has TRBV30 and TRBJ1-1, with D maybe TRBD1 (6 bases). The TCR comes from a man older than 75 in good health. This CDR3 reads CAWTRGLTEAFF. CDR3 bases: TGTGCCTGGACCAGGGGCCTCACTGAAGCTTTCTTT. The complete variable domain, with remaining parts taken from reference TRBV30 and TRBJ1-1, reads SQTIHQWPATLVQPVGSPLSLECTVEGTSNPNLYWYRQAAGRGLQLLFYSVGIGQISSEVPQNLSASRPQDRQFILSSKKLLLSDSGFYLCAWTRGLTEAFFGQGTRLTVV.